This entry lists 16 T cell receptor beta chains sequenced from one sample in a study of T cell responses to AZD1222 COVID-19 vaccine. Only in-frame clones appear in the TCRdb table, and some are missing; sequencing was by immunoSEQ multiplex PCR. Of 110,000 to 150,000 clones detected, approximately 95% appear once; the ten largest clones hold over 0.9%. The sequencing here drew on peripheral blood, taken on day 0 of MenACWY control vaccination. The source is an adult in good health.

This clone has a single count. V gene TRBV7-2 combines with J gene TRBJ1-2; D call uncertain. The CDR3 has 14 residues. V dropped 5 bases and J dropped 2 bases, with 12 bases sitting between them. Per germline, CDR1 SGHTA and CDR2 FQGNSA. CDR3 loop: CASSAQAVNYGYTF. CDR3 nucleotides: TGTGCCAGCAGCGCACAAGCGGTAAACTATGGCTACACCTTC.

The sample holds one count of this clone. V and J are TRBV4-1 and TRBJ1-4; tentatively, D is TRBD1 (5 bases). Germline assignment: CDR1 MGHRA and CDR2 YSYEKL. This CDR3 spans 20 amino acids. Trimming cost V 3 bases and J 14 bases, with 37 bases left between them. The chain's CDR3 is CASSHGGDLQGTGRGSRLFF. The CDR3 nucleotides read TGCGCCAGCAGCCATGGGGGGGACCTTCAAGGGACCGGCCGGGGAAGTAGGCTGTTTTTT.

The chain uses TRBV7-2 and TRBJ2-2, with D perhaps TRBD2 (6 bases). Germline CDR1 is SGHTA and CDR2 is FQGNSA. This CDR3 spans 16 amino acids. The V end lost 4 bases, the J end lost 0 bases, and 12 bases lay between the germline ends. The CDR3 nucleotides read TGTGCCAGCAGCTCTTACGCGGGGTCGAACACCGGGGAGCTGTTTTTT. This sequence encodes CASSSYAGSNTGELFF.

The V gene is TRBV7-6, the J gene TRBJ1-3; 7 bases are shared with TRBD1. Germline V gene sequence: CDR1 SGHVS, CDR2 FNYEAQ. This CDR3 has 16 amino acids. V dropped 1 base and J dropped 4; count of bases not matched to a gene: 7. CDR3 in amino acids: CASSLETGPSGNTIYF. Written as DNA, the CDR3 is TGTGCCAGCAGCTTAGAGACAGGGCCTTCCGGAAACACCATATATTTT.

This clone has just one count. This chain uses TRBV10-1 with TRBJ2-7; no clear D gene. Germline assignment: CDR1 WNHNN and CDR2 SYGVQD (reference sequence). V was pared by 7 bases and J by 5 bases, with 21 bases between. The length of the CDR3 is 15 residues. The CDR3 is CASTTAPRAGNEQYF. As DNA, the CDR3 is TGCGCCAGCACTACCGCGCCTCGGGCCGGAAACGAGCAGTACTTC.

The rearrangement joins TRBV12-5 to TRBJ1-1, with D possibly being TRBD1 (6 bases). Trimming shortened V by 5 bases and J by 0 bases, and 22 bases separated the two germline ends. The CDR3 runs to 18 residues. Germline assignment: CDR1 LGHNT and CDR2 FRNRAP. CDR3 DNA sequence: TGTGCTAGTGGTCTCCACCCTGGGGGCTCCTTCATGAACACTGAAGCTTTCTTT. It codes for CASGLHPGGSFMNTEAFF.

The V and J genes are TRBV6-5 and TRBJ2-5, with 9 bases matching TRBD1. Germline loops: CDR1 MNHEY, CDR2 SVGAGI. Trimming cost V 7 bases and J 5 bases; bases outside gene matches: 5. This CDR3 comprises 13 residues. The CDR3 spells CASNRGRGETQYF. The CDR3 bases are TGTGCCAGCAACAGGGGGCGTGGGGAGACCCAGTACTTC.

The V call is TRBV5-4, the J call TRBJ1-6; the D is unclear. The CDR3 spans 14 residues. Germline V CDR1 and CDR2: SGHNT, YYREEE (reference sequence). The V and J ends lost 1 base and 10 bases respectively, with 12 bases between them. The CDR3 protein is CASSLTLTSSPLHF. The DNA of the CDR3 is TGTGCCAGCAGCTTGACCCTGACCTCGTCACCCCTCCACTTT. Based on the CDR3 plus reference TRBV5-4 and TRBJ1-6, the full variable domain is ETGVTQSPTHLIKTRGQQVTLRCSSQSGHNTVSWYQQALGQGPQFIFQYYREEENGRGNFPPRFSGLQFPNYSSELNVNALELDDSALYLCASSLTLTSSPLHFGNGTRLTVT.

This chain links TRBV5-1 with TRBJ2-1; TRBD1 matches 9 bases. Germline assignment: CDR1 SGHRS and CDR2 YFSETQ. The length of the CDR3 is 15 residues. J gave up 4 bases and V 3 bases, and 5 bases lay outside the gene matches. Here the CDR3 DNA reads TGCGCCAGCAGCTACGCCGGGACAGGGTACAATGAGCAGTTCTTC. Amino acids: CASSYAGTGYNEQFF.

The chain has TRBV2 and TRBJ2-2, with D tentatively TRBD1 (5 bases). The V end was cut by 7 bases, the J end by 2 bases, with 14 bases between. CDR3 size: 15 residues. The germline V gene encodes CDR1 SNHLY and CDR2 FYNNEI. CDR3 sequence (DNA): TGTGCCAGCACCGAGGACACAATAAACACCGGGGAGCTGTTTTTT. Translated, it gives CASTEDTINTGELFF.

This sequence joins TRBV19 and TRBJ2-3; 9 bases line up with TRBD2. J gave up 2 bases and V 5 bases, and 5 bases lay outside the gene matches. The CDR3 has 15 residues. The germline CDR1 and CDR2 sequences are LNHDA and SQIVND (reference sequence). The DNA of the CDR3 is TGTGCCAGTAGTGCTAGCGGGATGCACACAGATACGCAGTATTTT. This codes for CASSASGMHTDTQYF.

J is TRBJ1-2 and V is TRBV10-3; D perhaps matches TRBD1 (6 bases). The ends were cut back, 6 bases at V and 7 bases at J, with 27 bases in the middle. The germline V gene has CDR1 ENHRY and CDR2 SYGVKD. The CDR3 has 17 amino acids. CDR3 DNA: TGTGCCATCAGGGGGGATCTACAGGGTATCTCTATGCGTGGCTACACCTTC. Encoded protein: CAIRGDLQGISMRGYTF.

The chain has TRBV7-6 and TRBJ2-5; D unclear. V was trimmed by 2 bases and J by 5 bases, leaving 15 bases between them. The CDR3 is made up of 15 amino acids. Germline values: CDR1 SGHVS, CDR2 FNYEAQ. This chain's CDR3 is CASSLTLVMPETQYF. The CDR3, as DNA: TGTGCCAGCAGCTTAACGTTAGTTATGCCGGAGACCCAGTACTTC.

This clone was found once. V is TRBV19 and J is TRBJ2-1, with 11 positions matching TRBD2. CDR1 is LNHDA and CDR2 is SQIVND in the germline V gene (reference sequence). Trimming removed 1 base from V and 9 bases from J; junction bases left unmatched: 5. The CDR3 totals 15 residues. CDR3 in DNA: TGTGCCAGTAGTATAGTACTAGCGGGAGCGGTTGAGCAGTTCTTC. Protein sequence: CASSIVLAGAVEQFF.

The chain employs TRBV27 and TRBJ1-1, with D perhaps matching TRBD1 (6 bases). The CDR3 has 13 residues. The V end was cut by 8 bases, the J end by 5 bases, with 15 bases between. CDR1 MNHEY and CDR2 SMNVEV come from the germline V gene (reference sequence). CDR3 nucleotide sequence: TGTGCCAGCCGACGGACAGCAGGTACTGAAGCTTTCTTT. This gives the protein CASRRTAGTEAFF.

The chain recombines TRBV7-6 with TRBJ2-5; tentative D call: TRBD1 (6 bases). V was shortened by 1 base and J by 1 base, with 13 bases between the two germline ends. Germline assignment: CDR1 SGHVS and CDR2 FNYEAQ. The CDR3 loop spans 16 amino acids. For the CDR3, the DNA is TGTGCCAGCAGCTTAGTGCAGGGGATGGTCCAAGAGACCCAGTACTTC. This gives the protein CASSLVQGMVQETQYF.